This is a list of T cell receptor beta chains from one sample in a study of CD8+ T cells in alopecia areata. Repertoires were generated with immunoSEQ multiplex PCR, while TCRdb's copy carries only in-frame clones and drops some. The table lists 170,000 or so clones, over 55% of them singletons. The sample consisted of CD4+ T cells sorted from blood, taken at week 0. The receptors shown here come from a human donor with alopecia areata. Both conserved end residues are part of each CDR3. Fields, in order: clone size, J gene, D gene, V gene, CDR3 protein. A D gene is named only where the DNA matches it firmly. A row's size may be missing; if present it is once, few, many or a size class.

. TRBJ2-1 . TRBV4-1 CASSRDYYNEQFF
. TRBJ1-6 TRBD1 TRBV5-1 CASSSGTGVYSPLHF
. TRBJ2-7 TRBD1 TRBV30 CAWDRGQYEQYF
few TRBJ2-6 . TRBV19 CASSPIPTSSLRANVLTF
. TRBJ1-1 . TRBV4-3 CASSQDGSTEAFF
. TRBJ1-2 TRBD1 TRBV7-2 CASSPDRVTYGYTF
. TRBJ2-3 . TRBV10-3 CAISSDNRGTDTQYF
. TRBJ1-6 . TRBV2 CASSVRRNSPLHF
. TRBJ1-1 . TRBV6-6 CASSDVLNTEAFF
once TRBJ2-5 . TRBV7-2 CASKNKGGQETQYF
. TRBJ1-4 TRBD1 TRBV6-5 CASSGQVNEKLFF